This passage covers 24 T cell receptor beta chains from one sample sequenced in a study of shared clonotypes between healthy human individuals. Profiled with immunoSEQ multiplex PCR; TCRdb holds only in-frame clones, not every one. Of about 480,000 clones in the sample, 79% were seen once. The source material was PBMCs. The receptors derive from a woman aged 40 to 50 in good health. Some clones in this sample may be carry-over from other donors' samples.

The DNA of the CDR3 is TGTGCCAGCAGCTTAGGGTCCGGGAATGAAAAACTGTTTTTT. The encoded protein is CASSLGSGNEKLFF. The chain employs TRBV7-6 and TRBJ1-4; D uncertain. The germline CDR1 and CDR2 sequences are SGHVS and FNYEAQ. V gave up 1 base and J gave up 5 bases, with 8 bases separating them. This CDR3 comprises 14 residues.

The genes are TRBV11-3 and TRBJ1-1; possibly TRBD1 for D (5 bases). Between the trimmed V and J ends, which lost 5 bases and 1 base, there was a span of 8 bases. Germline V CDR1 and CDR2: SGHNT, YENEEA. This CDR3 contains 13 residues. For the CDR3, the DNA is TGTGCCAGCAGCCGAACAGGGAACACTGAAGCTTTCTTT. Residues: CASSRTGNTEAFF.

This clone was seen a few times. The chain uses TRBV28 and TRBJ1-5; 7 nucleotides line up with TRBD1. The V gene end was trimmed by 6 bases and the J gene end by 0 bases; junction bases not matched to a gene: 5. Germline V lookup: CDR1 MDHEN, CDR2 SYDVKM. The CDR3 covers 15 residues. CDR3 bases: TGTGCCAGCAGCCCCAGGGGGATTAGCAATCAGCCCCAGCATTTT. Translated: CASSPRGISNQPQHF.

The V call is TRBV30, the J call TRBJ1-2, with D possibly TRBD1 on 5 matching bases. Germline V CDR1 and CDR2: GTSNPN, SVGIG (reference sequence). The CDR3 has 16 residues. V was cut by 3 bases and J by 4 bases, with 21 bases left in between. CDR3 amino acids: CAWRFPGGLGIYGYTF. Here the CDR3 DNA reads TGTGCCTGGAGGTTTCCCGGGGGTTTAGGGATCTATGGCTACACCTTC.

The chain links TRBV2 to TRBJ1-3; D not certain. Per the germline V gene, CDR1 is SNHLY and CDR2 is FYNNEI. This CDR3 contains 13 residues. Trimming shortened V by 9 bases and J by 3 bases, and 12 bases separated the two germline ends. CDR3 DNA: TGTGCCAGTACCCCCTTTTTTGGAAACACCATATATTTT. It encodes CASTPFFGNTIYF.

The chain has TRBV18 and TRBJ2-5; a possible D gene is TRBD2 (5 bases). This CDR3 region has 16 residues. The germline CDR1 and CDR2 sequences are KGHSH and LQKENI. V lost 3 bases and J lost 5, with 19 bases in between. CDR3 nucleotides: TGTGCCAGCTCACCCCCGCATGGGAGCCCCGGGGAGACCCAGTACTTC. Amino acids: CASSPPHGSPGETQYF.

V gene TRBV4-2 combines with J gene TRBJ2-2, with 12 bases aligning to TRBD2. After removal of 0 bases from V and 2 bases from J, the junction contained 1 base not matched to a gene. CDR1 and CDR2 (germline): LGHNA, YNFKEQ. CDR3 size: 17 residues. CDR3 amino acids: CASSQETSGRNTGELFF. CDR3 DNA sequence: TGTGCCAGCAGCCAAGAGACTAGCGGGAGAAACACCGGGGAGCTGTTTTTT.

The CDR3, as DNA: TGCAGCGTTTCCAGGCAGGGTGGGGGTCTTGAGCAGTACTTC. Protein sequence: CSVSRQGGGLEQYF. This chain links TRBV29-1 with TRBJ2-7; D tentatively fits TRBD1 or TRBD2 (5 bases each). The germline gives CDR1 SQVTM, CDR2 ANQGSEA. V lost 5 bases, J lost 7 bases, and 21 bases lay in between. The CDR3 sequence is 14 residues long.

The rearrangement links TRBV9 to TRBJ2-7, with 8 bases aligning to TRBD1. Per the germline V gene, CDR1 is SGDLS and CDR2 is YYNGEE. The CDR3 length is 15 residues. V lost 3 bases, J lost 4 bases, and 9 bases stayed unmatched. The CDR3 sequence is CASSAGGTGGYEQYF. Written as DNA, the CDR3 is TGTGCCAGCAGCGCCGGGGGCACAGGGGGATACGAGCAGTACTTC.

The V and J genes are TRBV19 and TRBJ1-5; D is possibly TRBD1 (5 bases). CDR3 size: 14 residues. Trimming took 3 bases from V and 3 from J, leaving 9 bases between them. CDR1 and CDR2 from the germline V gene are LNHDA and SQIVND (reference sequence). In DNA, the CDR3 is TGTGCCAGTAGTATTGGACAAGCCAATCAGCCCCAGCATTTT. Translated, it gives CASSIGQANQPQHF.

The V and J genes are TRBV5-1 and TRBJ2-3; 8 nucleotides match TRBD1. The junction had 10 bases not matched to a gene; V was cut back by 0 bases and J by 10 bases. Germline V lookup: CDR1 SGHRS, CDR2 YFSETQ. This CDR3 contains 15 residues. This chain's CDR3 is CASSLEGGQASAQYF. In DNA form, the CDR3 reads TGCGCCAGCAGCTTGGAGGGGGGACAGGCGAGCGCGCAGTATTTT.

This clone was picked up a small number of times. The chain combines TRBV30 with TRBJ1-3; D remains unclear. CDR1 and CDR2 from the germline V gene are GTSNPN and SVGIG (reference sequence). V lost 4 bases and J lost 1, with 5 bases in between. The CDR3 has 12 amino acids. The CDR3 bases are TGTGCCTGGAAGCGATCTGGAAACACCATATATTTT. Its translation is CAWKRSGNTIYF.

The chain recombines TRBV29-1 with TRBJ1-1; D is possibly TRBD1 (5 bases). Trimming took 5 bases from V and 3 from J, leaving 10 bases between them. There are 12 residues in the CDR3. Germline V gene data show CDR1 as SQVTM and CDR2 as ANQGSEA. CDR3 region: CSVQLTDTEAFF. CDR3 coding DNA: TGCAGCGTTCAACTGACAGACACTGAAGCTTTCTTT.

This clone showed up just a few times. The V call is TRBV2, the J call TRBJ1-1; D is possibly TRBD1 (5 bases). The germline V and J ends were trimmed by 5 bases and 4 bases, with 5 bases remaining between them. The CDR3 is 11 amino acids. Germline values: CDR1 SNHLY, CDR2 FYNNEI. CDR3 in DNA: TGTGCCAGCAGTCAGGGCACTGAAGCTTTCTTT. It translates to CASSQGTEAFF. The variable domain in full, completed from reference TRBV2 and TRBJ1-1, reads EPEVTQTPSHQVTQMGQEVILRCVPISNHLYFYWYRQILGQKVEFLVSFYNNEISEKSEIFDDQFSVERPDGSNFTLKIRSTKLEDSAMYFCASSQGTEAFFGQGTRLTVV.

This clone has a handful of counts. The CDR3 here is CASSKGARDNEQFF. CDR3 coding DNA: TGTGCCAGTAGTAAGGGGGCTAGGGACAATGAGCAGTTCTTC. The rearrangement uses TRBV19 and TRBJ2-1; 7 positions match TRBD1. Germline V gene lookup returns CDR1 LNHDA and CDR2 SQIVND (reference sequence). V was pared by 4 bases and J by 5 bases, with 5 bases of the junction left unmatched. The length of the CDR3 is 14 residues. Together with reference TRBV19 and TRBJ2-1, the CDR3 gives the full variable domain: DGGITQSPKYLFRKEGQNVTLSCEQNLNHDAMYWYRQDPGQGLRLIYYSQIVNDFQKGDIAEGYSVSREKKESFPLTVTSAQKNPTAFYLCASSKGARDNEQFFGPGTRLTVL.

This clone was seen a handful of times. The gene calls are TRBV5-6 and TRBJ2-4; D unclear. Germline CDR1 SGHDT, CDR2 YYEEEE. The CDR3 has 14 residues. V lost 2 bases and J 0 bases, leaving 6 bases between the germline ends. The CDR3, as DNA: TGTGCCAGCAGCTTCTGGGTAGCCAAAAACATTCAGTACTTC. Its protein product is CASSFWVAKNIQYF. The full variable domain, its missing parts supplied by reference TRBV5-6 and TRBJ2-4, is DAGVTQSPTHLIKTRGQQVTLRCSPKSGHDTVSWYQQALGQGPQFIFQYYEEEERQRGNFPDRFSGHQFPNYSSELNVNALLLGDSALYLCASSFWVAKNIQYFGAGTRLSVL.

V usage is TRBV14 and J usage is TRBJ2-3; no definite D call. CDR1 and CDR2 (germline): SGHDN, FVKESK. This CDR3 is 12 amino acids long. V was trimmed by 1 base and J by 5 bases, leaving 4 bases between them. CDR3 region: CASSQGRDTQYF. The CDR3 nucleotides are TGTGCCAGCAGCCAAGGTAGAGATACGCAGTATTTT.

This CDR3 reads CASSQGTGLLVEQYF. The CDR3, as DNA: TGCGCCAGCAGCCAAGGGACAGGGCTACTAGTCGAGCAGTACTTC. The chain is built from TRBV4-1 and TRBJ2-5, with 8 bases that match TRBD1. The better agreement between TRBJ2-7 and the DNA end casts doubt on the J call. CDR3 length equals 15 residues. Germline V gene sequence: CDR1 MGHRA, CDR2 YSYEKL.

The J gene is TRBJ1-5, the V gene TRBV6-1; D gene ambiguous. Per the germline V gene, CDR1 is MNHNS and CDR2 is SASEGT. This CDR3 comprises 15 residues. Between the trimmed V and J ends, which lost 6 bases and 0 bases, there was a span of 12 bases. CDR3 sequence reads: CASRYSGNSNQPQHF. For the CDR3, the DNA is TGTGCCAGCAGGTACAGCGGAAATAGCAATCAGCCCCAGCATTTT.

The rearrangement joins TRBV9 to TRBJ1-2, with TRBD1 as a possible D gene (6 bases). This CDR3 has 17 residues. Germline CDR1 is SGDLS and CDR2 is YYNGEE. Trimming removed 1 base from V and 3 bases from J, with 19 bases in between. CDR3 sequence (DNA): TGTGCCAGCAGCGTACGCCCGGACAGCGCGGGGGACTATGGCTACACCTTC. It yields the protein CASSVRPDSAGDYGYTF.

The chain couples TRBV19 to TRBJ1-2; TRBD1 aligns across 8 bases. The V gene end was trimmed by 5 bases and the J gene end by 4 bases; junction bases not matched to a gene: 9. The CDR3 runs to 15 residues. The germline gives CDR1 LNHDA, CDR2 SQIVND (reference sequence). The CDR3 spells CASSPRTGTFYGYTF. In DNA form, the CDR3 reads TGTGCCAGTAGTCCCCGGACAGGGACGTTCTATGGCTACACCTTC.

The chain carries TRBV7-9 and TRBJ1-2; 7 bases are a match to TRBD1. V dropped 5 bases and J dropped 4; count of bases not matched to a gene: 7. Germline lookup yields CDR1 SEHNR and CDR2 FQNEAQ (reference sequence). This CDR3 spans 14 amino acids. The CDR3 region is CASSPGGLVYGYTF. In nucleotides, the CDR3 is TGTGCCAGCAGCCCAGGGGGGCTAGTCTATGGCTACACCTTC.

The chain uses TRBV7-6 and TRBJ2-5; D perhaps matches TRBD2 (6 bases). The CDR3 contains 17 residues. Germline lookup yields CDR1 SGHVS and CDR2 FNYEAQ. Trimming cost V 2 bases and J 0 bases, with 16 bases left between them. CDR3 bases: TGTGCCAGCAGCTTATCTTCGGGGGTACTTGACCAAGAGACCCAGTACTTC. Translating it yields CASSLSSGVLDQETQYF.

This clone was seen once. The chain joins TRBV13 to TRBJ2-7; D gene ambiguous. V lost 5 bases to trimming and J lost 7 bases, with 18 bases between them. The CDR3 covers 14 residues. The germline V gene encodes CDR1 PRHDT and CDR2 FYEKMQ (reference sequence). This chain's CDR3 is CASSPGPGVGEQYF. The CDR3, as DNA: TGTGCCAGCAGCCCGGGCCCCGGAGTGGGGGAGCAGTACTTC.